Following are 23 T cell receptor beta chains from one sample sequenced in a study of cytomegalovirus exposure and HLA in healthy donors. Both 60 Vbeta primers and 13 Jbeta primers went into the PCR. Measured with immunoSEQ multiplex PCR; TCRdb has only the in-frame clones, and not every one. The sample records 90,000 to 150,000 clones, under 85% being singletons. Sequenced material: PBMCs. These TCRs come from a man aged 18 to 35 in good health and CMV-seropositive.

This chain joins TRBV25-1 and TRBJ1-1, with a tentative D call TRBD1 (5 bases). The CDR3 extends over 15 amino acids. The V gene lost 4 bases and the J gene lost 1 base, with 13 bases spanning the gap. Germline-derived CDR1 and CDR2 are MGHDK and SYGVNS. The CDR3 sequence is CASSGSRGTNTEAFF. CDR3 bases: TGTGCCAGCAGTGGCTCTAGGGGCACGAACACTGAAGCTTTCTTT.

This rearrangement joins TRBV2 to TRBJ2-7; TRBD1 aligns across 9 bases. Germline values: CDR1 SNHLY, CDR2 FYNNEI. CDR3 length equals 17 residues. The J segment lost 3 bases and the V segment lost 4 bases, leaving 13 bases of the junction unmatched. The CDR3 sequence: CASSGLKGTGNFYEQYF. The CDR3 DNA is TGTGCCAGCAGTGGACTCAAAGGGACAGGGAATTTCTACGAGCAGTACTTC. Full variable domain (remainder filled in from reference TRBV2 and TRBJ2-7): EPEVTQTPSHQVTQMGQEVILRCVPISNHLYFYWYRQILGQKVEFLVSFYNNEISEKSEIFDDQFSVERPDGSNFTLKIRSTKLEDSAMYFCASSGLKGTGNFYEQYFGPGTRLTVT.

The gene calls are TRBV4-1 and TRBJ2-7, with 7 bases aligning to TRBD1. The CDR3 is 15 amino acids. Germline trimming cut 2 bases from V and 3 bases from J; bases unmatched to any gene: 7. The germline V gene has CDR1 MGHRA and CDR2 YSYEKL. CDR3 region: CASSQSPGQNYEQYF. The CDR3 coding sequence is TGCGCCAGCAGCCAATCACCGGGACAGAACTACGAGCAGTACTTC.

This clone was picked up a small number of times. This chain uses TRBV7-9 with TRBJ2-7; 8 nucleotides align to TRBD1. CDR1 is SEHNR and CDR2 is FQNEAQ in the germline V gene (reference sequence). The CDR3 extends over 12 amino acids. V was clipped by 3 bases and J by 6 bases; unmatched bases: 1. In DNA form, the CDR3 reads TGTGCCAGCAGCTTCCAGGGGGCCGAGCAGTACTTC. Its protein product is CASSFQGAEQYF.

The rearrangement links TRBV28 to TRBJ1-1; maybe TRBD1 (6 bases). This CDR3 is 14 amino acids long. The germline gives CDR1 MDHEN, CDR2 SYDVKM. With 5 bases removed from V and 5 bases from J, the gap between germline ends came to 15 bases. The CDR3 bases are TGTGCCAGCAGTACCCCAGGGGTGGCGACTGAAGCTTTCTTT. Translated, it gives CASSTPGVATEAFF.

The rearrangement joins TRBV30 to TRBJ1-3; D ambiguous. The germline CDR1 and CDR2 sequences are GTSNPN and SVGIG (reference sequence). V lost 2 bases and J 4 bases, leaving 12 bases between the germline ends. This CDR3 region has 14 residues. The CDR3 DNA is TGTGCCTGGAGTCGCACCGGAGGGGGAAACACCATATATTTT. Amino acids: CAWSRTGGGNTIYF.

This chain joins TRBV5-1 and TRBJ1-1; maybe TRBD1 (6 bases). The CDR3 is made up of 15 amino acids. Germline values: CDR1 SGHRS, CDR2 YFSETQ. V was clipped by 3 bases and J by 0 bases, with 12 bases between them. The CDR3 loop is CASSSGDTLNTEAFF. The CDR3 nucleotides are TGCGCCAGCAGCTCTGGGGACACCTTGAACACTGAAGCTTTCTTT.

CDR3 region: CASSFSAGRNYGYTF. The CDR3 bases are TGTGCCAGCAGCTTTTCTGCTGGGAGGAACTATGGCTACACCTTC. This chain joins TRBV11-2 and TRBJ1-2, with D unresolved. The CDR3 is 15 residues long. Germline V lookup: CDR1 SGHAT, CDR2 FQNNGV. V lost 3 bases and J lost 2, with 13 bases in between.

As to this clone: One end of the junction varies from germline; a read error may be responsible. V is TRBV7-7 and J is TRBJ2-2; weak D call: TRBD2 (5 bases). Per the germline V gene, CDR1 is SSHAT and CDR2 is FNYEAQ (reference sequence). The CDR3 loop spans 13 amino acids. CDR3 in amino acids: CASSSEGTGELFF. The CDR3, as DNA: TGTGCTAGCAGCTCCGAGGGCACCGGGGAGCTGTTTTTT.

This clone was seen only a few times. At one boundary the junction diverges from the germline segment, which might be a read error. The V and J genes are TRBV7-9 and TRBJ2-1; 14 bases line up with TRBD2. This CDR3 comprises 18 residues. Germline lookup yields CDR1 SEHNR and CDR2 FQNEAQ (reference sequence). CDR3 amino acids: CSSSSSKTSGGAGDEQFF. The CDR3 coding sequence is TGTTCCAGCAGCTCTTCTAAGACTAGCGGGGGGGCGGGTGATGAGCAGTTCTTC.

The chain employs TRBV6-6 and TRBJ1-1, with 9 bases aligning to TRBD1. J was trimmed by 8 bases and V by 1 base; bases with no gene match: 5. There are 14 residues in the CDR3. Germline CDR1 and CDR2: MNHNY and SVGAGI (reference sequence). The CDR3 loop is CASSYLQGAQEAFF. The CDR3 DNA reads as TGTGCCAGCAGTTACTTACAGGGGGCCCAGGAAGCTTTCTTT.

The genes are TRBV5-5 and TRBJ1-2; D perhaps matches TRBD1 (6 bases). Germline V gene lookup returns CDR1 SGHKS and CDR2 YYEKEE (reference sequence). Trimming removed 4 bases from V and 7 bases from J, with 17 bases in between. The CDR3 covers 14 residues. The CDR3 coding sequence is TGTGCCAGCAGCCAACAGGGCTTTGAGGGTGGCTACACCTTC. Residues: CASSQQGFEGGYTF. The whole variable domain, filled in from reference TRBV5-5 and TRBJ1-2, reads DAGVTQSPTHLIKTRGQQVTLRCSPISGHKSVSWYQQVLGQGPQFIFQYYEKEERGRGNFPDRFSARQFPNYSSELNVNALLLGDSALYLCASSQQGFEGGYTFGSGTRLTVV.

The genes are TRBV9 and TRBJ2-7; 14 positions match TRBD2. Germline V gives CDR1 SGDLS, CDR2 YYNGEE. This CDR3 contains 14 residues. With V trimmed by 2 bases and J by 6 bases, 1 base remained unmatched. CDR3 loop: CASSVGLAGGEQYF. CDR3 in DNA: TGTGCCAGCAGCGTCGGACTAGCGGGAGGCGAGCAGTACTTC.

This chain links TRBV7-9 with TRBJ2-7; TRBD2 matches 7 bases. CDR1 and CDR2 from the germline V gene are SEHNR and FQNEAQ (reference sequence). CDR3 size: 15 residues. V lost 5 bases and J lost 3; bases outside the gene matches: 10. The CDR3 DNA follows: TGTGCCAGCAGCGGTACCGGGACTACCCTCTACGAGCAGTACTTC. It specifies CASSGTGTTLYEQYF.

This clone was counted between two and nine times. This chain uses TRBV29-1 with TRBJ2-7; perhaps TRBD1 as D (6 bases). Trimming shortened V by 4 bases and J by 0 bases, and 16 bases separated the two germline ends. Per germline, CDR1 SQVTM and CDR2 ANQGSEA. This CDR3 spans 15 amino acids. DNA for the CDR3: TGCAGCGTTGTCCCTACAGGGCGGGTCTCCTACGAGCAGTACTTC. Translating it yields CSVVPTGRVSYEQYF.

This chain joins TRBV28 and TRBJ2-7, with a possible D match to TRBD2 (5 bases). The length of the CDR3 is 18 residues. V was cut by 7 bases and J by 1 base, with 26 bases left in between. CDR1 MDHEN and CDR2 SYDVKM come from the germline V gene. The CDR3 bases are TGTGCCAGCAACAGAGGGCATACGGGTAGATTCTTGTCCTACGAGCAGTACTTC. This encodes CASNRGHTGRFLSYEQYF.

The gene calls are TRBV2 and TRBJ2-7; unclear D gene. Looked up from germline, CDR1 is SNHLY and CDR2 is FYNNEI. The CDR3 has 13 amino acids. Trimming left V 11 bases short and J 0 bases short, with 14 bases between. The CDR3 nucleotides read TGTGCCTGCCGCCACTACGGCTCCTACGAGCAGTACTTC. Its translation: CACRHYGSYEQYF.

V and J are TRBV27 and TRBJ2-1; TRBD1 agrees at 7 bases. Unmatched junction bases numbered 19, after V lost 5 bases and J lost 0 bases. The CDR3 contains 20 residues. CDR1 and CDR2 from the germline V gene are MNHEY and SMNVEV (reference sequence). CDR3 DNA sequence: TGTGCCAGCAGTACCCAATACCAACAGGGGTACGGCAGCTCCTACAATGAGCAGTTCTTC. It translates to CASSTQYQQGYGSSYNEQFF.

The J gene is TRBJ2-2, the V gene TRBV5-4; D not certain. V dropped 0 bases and J dropped 8 bases, with 14 bases sitting between them. There are 15 residues in the CDR3. Germline V gives CDR1 SGHNT, CDR2 YYREEE (reference sequence). Here the CDR3 DNA reads TGTGCCAGCAGCTTGGACTTCGGTGATTCGGGGGAGCTGTTTTTT. This sequence encodes CASSLDFGDSGELFF.

The V call is TRBV18, the J call TRBJ1-4; perhaps TRBD1 as D (6 bases). CDR1 KGHSH and CDR2 LQKENI come from the germline V gene. The germline V and J ends were trimmed by 3 bases and 8 bases, with 10 bases remaining between them. The CDR3 has 13 amino acids. CDR3 DNA sequence: TGTGCCAGCTCACCCGGGGGGCGCGAAAAACTGTTTTTT. Translating gives CASSPGGREKLFF. Drawing the rest from reference TRBV18 and TRBJ1-4, the complete variable domain is NAGVMQNPRHLVRRRGQEARLRCSPMKGHSHVYWYRQLPEEGLKFMVYLQKENIIDESGMPKERFSAEFPKEGPSILRIQQVVRGDSAAYFCASSPGGREKLFFGSGTQLSVL.

This rearrangement joins TRBV6-1 to TRBJ2-7, with TRBD1 matching 7 bases. The CDR3 length is 14 residues. V lost 6 bases to trimming and J lost 2 bases; unmatched junction nucleotides: 7. CDR1 is MNHNS and CDR2 is SASEGT in the germline V gene. The CDR3 nucleotides read TGTGCCAGCAGGACCGACAGGGCCCCCTACGAGCAGTACTTC. Translating it yields CASRTDRAPYEQYF.

This chain joins TRBV18 and TRBJ2-5, with 11 bases that match TRBD1. The CDR3 totals 14 residues. The germline V gene encodes CDR1 KGHSH and CDR2 LQKENI. J was trimmed by 7 bases and V by 0 bases; bases with no gene match: 1. This chain's CDR3 is CASSPPGQGGTQYF. The CDR3 nucleotides read TGTGCCAGCTCACCACCGGGACAGGGGGGGACCCAGTACTTC.

In nucleotides, the CDR3 is TGCGCCAGCAGCTTCGGGGAAGTCTTCAATGAGCAGTTCTTC. Translation: CASSFGEVFNEQFF. V gene TRBV5-1 combines with J gene TRBJ2-1; tentative D call: TRBD2 (5 bases). The germline gives CDR1 SGHRS, CDR2 YFSETQ. This CDR3 comprises 14 residues. Deletions cut 2 bases from V and 6 bases from J, with 12 bases between.